This record looks at one T cell receptor (beta chain) sequence and its context. TRB rearrangements spanning V, D and J were amplified using mixed TRB-A/B primers. TCRdb re-derived calls from the multiplex PCR reads in MiXCR, one entry per CDR3 protein. The table has some 10,000 distinct CDR3 sequences, 39% seen once; the top ten hold 3.5%. TCR beta rearrangements were amplified from peripheral blood genomic DNA. The data are from a study of T cell repertoires in aging, cancer and after chemotherapy. Study in general: Donor ages fell into six groups from 30 or younger up to 70 or older. Clear clonal overlap appeared across healthy donor samples taken over several months to years.

The sample was blood. This receptor was obtained from a human donor in good health.

The CDR3 DNA follows: TGTGCCAGCTCACCAGGGGTCGGCTCCTACAATGAGCAGTTCTTC. It is translated as CASSPGVGSYNEQFF. The genes are TRBV18 and TRBJ2-1; no firm D call. Trimming removed 2 bases at V and 0 bases at J, with 8 bases between. CDR3 length equals 15 residues. Germline V gene lookup returns CDR1 KGHSH and CDR2 LQKENI.